The entry that follows covers one T cell receptor beta chain sequence. Its antigen is undetermined. This sample was taken from a study of blood T cells in healthy people across ages. The authors ran a second PCR of about 6 to 11 cycles using a sample-barcoded 5' primer and a J-beta primer mix. Each cDNA molecule, via a template-switch adaptor with 12 random nucleotides, was tagged. From the 5' RACE reads, TCRdb called clonotypes with MiXCR, one entry per CDR3 protein. This sample has just over 800,000 distinct CDR3 sequences, with around 62% found just once. General study findings and limits: While age rose, TCR beta diversity per million T cells dropped in a roughly linear way.

This CDR3 region has 14 residues. The V gene end was trimmed by 0 bases and the J gene end by 4 bases; junction bases not matched to a gene: 2. The germline V gene has CDR1 MNHNS and CDR2 SASEGT. The chain employs TRBV6-1 and TRBJ1-2, with 7 positions matching TRBD1. The origin of this receptor is a man aged 30 to 45 in good health. The specimen was blood. The DNA of the CDR3 is TGTGCCAGCAGTGAAGCGGGACAGAGCTATGGCTACACCTTC. As protein: CASSEAGQSYGYTF.